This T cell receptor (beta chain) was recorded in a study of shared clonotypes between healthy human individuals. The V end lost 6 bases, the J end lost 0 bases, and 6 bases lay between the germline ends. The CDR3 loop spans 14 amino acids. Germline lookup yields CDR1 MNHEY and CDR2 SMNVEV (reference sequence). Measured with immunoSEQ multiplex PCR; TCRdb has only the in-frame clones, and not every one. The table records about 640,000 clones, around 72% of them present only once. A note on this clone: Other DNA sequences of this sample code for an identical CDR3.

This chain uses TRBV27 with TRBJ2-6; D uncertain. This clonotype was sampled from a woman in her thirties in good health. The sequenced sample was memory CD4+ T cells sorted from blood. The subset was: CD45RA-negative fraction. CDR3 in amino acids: CASSLNSGANVLTF. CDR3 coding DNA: TGTGCCAGCAGCCTCAACTCTGGGGCCAACGTCCTGACTTTC.